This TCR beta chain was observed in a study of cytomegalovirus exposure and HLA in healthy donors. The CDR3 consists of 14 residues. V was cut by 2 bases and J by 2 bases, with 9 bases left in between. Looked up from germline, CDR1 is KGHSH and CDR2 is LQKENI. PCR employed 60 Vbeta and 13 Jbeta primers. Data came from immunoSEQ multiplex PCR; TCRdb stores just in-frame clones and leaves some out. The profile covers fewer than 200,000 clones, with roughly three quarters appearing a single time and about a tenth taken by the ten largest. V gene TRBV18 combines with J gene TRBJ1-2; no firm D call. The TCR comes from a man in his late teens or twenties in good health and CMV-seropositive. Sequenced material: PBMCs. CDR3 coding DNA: TGTGCCAGCTCACCAGAGGGTGGAAACTATGGCTACACCTTC. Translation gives CASSPEGGNYGYTF.